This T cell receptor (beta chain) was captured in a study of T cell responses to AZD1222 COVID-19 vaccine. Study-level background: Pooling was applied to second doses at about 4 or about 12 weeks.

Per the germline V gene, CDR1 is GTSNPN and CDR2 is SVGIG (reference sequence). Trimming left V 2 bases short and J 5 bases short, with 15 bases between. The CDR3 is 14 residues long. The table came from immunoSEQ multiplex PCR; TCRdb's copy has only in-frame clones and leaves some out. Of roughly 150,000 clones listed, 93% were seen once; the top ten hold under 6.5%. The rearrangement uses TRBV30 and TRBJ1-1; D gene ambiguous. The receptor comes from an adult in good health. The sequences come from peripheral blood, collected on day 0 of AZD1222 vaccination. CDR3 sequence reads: CAWSRRGSRTEAFF. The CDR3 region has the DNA TGTGCCTGGAGTCGGCGGGGAAGTCGGACTGAAGCTTTCTTT.